The present entry profiles one TCR beta chain with its context. Its antigen is currently unknown. This sample is drawn from a study of a mutant IDH1 vaccine in newly diagnosed glioma. Study in general: First vaccine doses came 4-6 weeks after radiotherapy alone, or with temozolomide cycles. Averaging around 42 years of age, treated patients were around 62% male and approximately 40% female.

V shed 5 bases, J shed 14 bases, and the junction held 11 bases outside the gene matches. Germline CDR1 and CDR2: SNHLY and FYNNEI. This CDR3 region has 14 residues. Here immunoSEQ multiplex PCR was the method, and the copy in TCRdb shows in-frame clones only, minus some. The sample consists of some 31,000 clones, about 80% of them appearing once. The time point: week 47, end of study. Vaccine doses each comprised 300 ug of mutant IDH1 20-mer peptide, with topical imiquimod. Eight vaccinations were given in weeks 1, 3, 5, 7, 11, 15, 19 and 23. The specimen comprised PBMCs, sampled from a glioma patient whose treatment included an IDH1 peptide vaccine. The chain is built from TRBV2 and TRBJ1-6; 8 bases are shared with TRBD1. This sequence originates from a man aged 30 to 39 with glioma. In nucleotides, the CDR3 is TGTGCCAGCAGTTCGGAACAGGGGGATGCCACCCTCCACTTT. This gives the protein CASSSEQGDATLHF.